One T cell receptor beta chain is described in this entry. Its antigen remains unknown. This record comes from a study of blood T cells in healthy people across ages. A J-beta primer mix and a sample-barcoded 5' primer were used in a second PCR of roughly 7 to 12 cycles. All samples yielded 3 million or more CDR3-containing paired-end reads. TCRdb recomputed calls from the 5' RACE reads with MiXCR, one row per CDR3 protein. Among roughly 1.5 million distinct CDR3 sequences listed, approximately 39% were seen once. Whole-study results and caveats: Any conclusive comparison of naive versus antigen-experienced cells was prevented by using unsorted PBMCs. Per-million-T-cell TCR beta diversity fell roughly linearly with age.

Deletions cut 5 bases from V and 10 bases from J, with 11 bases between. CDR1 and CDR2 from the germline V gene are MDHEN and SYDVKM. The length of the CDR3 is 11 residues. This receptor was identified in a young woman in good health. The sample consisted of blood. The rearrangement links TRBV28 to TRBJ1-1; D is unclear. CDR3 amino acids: CASSLWALAFF. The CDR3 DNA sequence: TGTGCCAGCAGTCTCTGGGCGCTAGCTTTCTTT.